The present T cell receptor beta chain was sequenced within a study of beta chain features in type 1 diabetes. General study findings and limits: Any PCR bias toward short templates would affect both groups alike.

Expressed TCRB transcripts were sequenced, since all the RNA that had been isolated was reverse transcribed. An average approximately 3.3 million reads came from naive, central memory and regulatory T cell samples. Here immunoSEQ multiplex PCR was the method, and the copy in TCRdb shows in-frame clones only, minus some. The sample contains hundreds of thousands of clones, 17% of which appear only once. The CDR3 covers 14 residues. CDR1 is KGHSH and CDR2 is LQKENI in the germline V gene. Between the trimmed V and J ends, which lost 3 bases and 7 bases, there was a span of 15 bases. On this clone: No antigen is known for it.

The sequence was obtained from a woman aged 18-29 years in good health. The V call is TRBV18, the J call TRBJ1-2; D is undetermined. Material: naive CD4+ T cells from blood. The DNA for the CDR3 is TGTGCCAGCTCACCTACAAACTTCTTAGGTGGCTACACCTTC. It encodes CASSPTNFLGGYTF.